The TCR beta chain under discussion was sequenced for a study of T cells after yellow fever vaccination. Study-level points and caveats: Contaminating bulk clonotypes could be abundant in FACS-sorted repertoires. Re-detected after boosting: most primary clones, more than 95% of CD4 and roughly 88% of CD8.

There are many counts of this clonotype. The antigen is not known. J was trimmed by 1 base and V by 4 bases; bases with no gene match: 2. Germline lookup yields CDR1 SGDLS and CDR2 YYNGEE. This CDR3 is built from 14 residues. As TCR cDNA was made by 5'RACE template switching, a universal primer site and UMIs were added. TCRdb ran MiXCR on the 5' RACE reads and lists one entry per CDR3 protein. Seen here are around 310,000 distinct CDR3 sequences, 3.5% to 5% observed once, and the top ten hold approximately 20%. This chain uses TRBV9 with TRBJ1-5; 7 bases match TRBD1. This TCR was sampled from a young man who received the YFV17D yellow fever vaccine. Sequencing used PBMCs, obtained 15 days after the yellow fever booster vaccination. CDR3 residues: CASSSGQSNQPQHF. DNA for the CDR3: TGTGCCAGCAGCTCGGGACAGAGCAATCAGCCCCAGCATTTT. Filled out from reference TRBV9 and TRBJ1-5, the complete variable domain reads DSGVTQTPKHLITATGQRVTLRCSPRSGDLSVYWYQQSLDQGLQFLIQYYNGEERAKGNILERFSAQQFPDLHSELNLSSLELGDSALYFCASSSGQSNQPQHFGDGTRLSIL.